This passage covers 4 T cell receptor beta chains from one sample sequenced in a study. Method: immunoSEQ multiplex PCR; TCRdb's copy keeps in-frame clones and lacks some. This sample has around 49,000 clones, with 93% found just once. The sample comprised PBMCs. The receptors stem from a man aged 35 to 55 with rheumatoid arthritis.

The chain carries TRBV6-1 and TRBJ1-2; TRBD1 aligns across 12 bases. After removal of 4 bases from V and 3 bases from J, the junction contained 6 bases not matched to a gene. Germline assignment: CDR1 MNHNS and CDR2 SASEGT. There are 16 residues in the CDR3. The CDR3 nucleotides read TGTGCCAGCAGTGGCGGGACAGGGGGCCAAGACTATGGCTACACCTTC. It translates to CASSGGTGGQDYGYTF.

V and J are TRBV24-1 and TRBJ2-2; TRBD1 matches at 8 bases. V was pared by 4 bases and J by 1 base, with 4 bases of the junction left unmatched. This CDR3 contains 16 residues. In germline, CDR1 is KGHDR, CDR2 SFDVKD. The CDR3 region has the DNA TGTGCCACCAGTGACCCGGGACAGGTGAACACCGGGGAGCTGTTTTTT. Amino acids: CATSDPGQVNTGELFF.

V gene TRBV6-2 or TRBV6-3 combines with J gene TRBJ2-7, with 9 bases that match TRBD2. The germline V gene has CDR1 MNHEY and CDR2 SVGEGT. CDR3 size: 16 residues. J lost 5 bases, V lost 5 bases, and 13 bases had no gene match. The CDR3 spells CASSKRLLAGNHEQYF. The CDR3 DNA reads TGTGCCAGCAGTAAACGACTTCTAGCGGGAAACCACGAGCAGTACTTC.

The chain has TRBV28 and TRBJ1-1; 7 positions match TRBD1. V dropped 6 bases and J dropped 5; count of bases not matched to a gene: 9. Germline V gene sequence: CDR1 MDHEN, CDR2 SYDVKM. The CDR3 length is 14 residues. The CDR3 loop reads CASSWAAGGTEAFF. The CDR3 bases are TGTGCCAGCAGCTGGGCTGCAGGGGGAACTGAAGCTTTCTTT.